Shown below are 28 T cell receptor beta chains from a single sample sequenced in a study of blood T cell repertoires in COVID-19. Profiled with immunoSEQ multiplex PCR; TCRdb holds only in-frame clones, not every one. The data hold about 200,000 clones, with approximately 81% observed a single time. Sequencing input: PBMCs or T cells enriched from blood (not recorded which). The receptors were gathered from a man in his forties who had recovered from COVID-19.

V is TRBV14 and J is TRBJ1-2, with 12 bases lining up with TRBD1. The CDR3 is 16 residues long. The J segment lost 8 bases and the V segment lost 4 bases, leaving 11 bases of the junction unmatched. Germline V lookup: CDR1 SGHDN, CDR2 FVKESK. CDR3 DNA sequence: TGTGCCAGCAGCCTTCTTCCCGGGACAGGGGGCGACGGCTACACCTTC. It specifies CASSLLPGTGGDGYTF.

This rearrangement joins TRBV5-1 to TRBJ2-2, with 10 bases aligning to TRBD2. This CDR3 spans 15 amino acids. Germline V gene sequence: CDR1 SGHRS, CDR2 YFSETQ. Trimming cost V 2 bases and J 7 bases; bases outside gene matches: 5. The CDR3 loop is CASSFLAGGRGELFF. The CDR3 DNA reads TGCGCCAGCAGCTTTTTAGCGGGAGGACGCGGGGAGCTGTTTTTT.

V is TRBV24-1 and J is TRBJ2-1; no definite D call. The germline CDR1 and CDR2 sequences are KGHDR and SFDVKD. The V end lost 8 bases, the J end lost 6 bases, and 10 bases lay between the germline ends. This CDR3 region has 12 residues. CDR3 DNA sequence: TGTGCCACCAAGTCTGGCACCAATGAGCAGTTCTTC. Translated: CATKSGTNEQFF.

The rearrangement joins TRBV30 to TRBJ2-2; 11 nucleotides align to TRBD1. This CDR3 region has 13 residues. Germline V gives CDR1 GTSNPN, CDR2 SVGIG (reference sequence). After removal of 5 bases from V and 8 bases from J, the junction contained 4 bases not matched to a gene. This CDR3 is CAWGQGAPGELFF. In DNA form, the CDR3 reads TGTGCCTGGGGACAGGGGGCGCCTGGGGAGCTGTTTTTT.

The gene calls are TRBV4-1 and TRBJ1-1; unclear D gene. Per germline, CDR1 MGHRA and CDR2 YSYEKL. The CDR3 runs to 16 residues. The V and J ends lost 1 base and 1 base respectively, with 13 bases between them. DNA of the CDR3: TGCGCCAGCAGCCAAGTCGCGGGCAGGTCGAACACTGAAGCTTTCTTT. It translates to CASSQVAGRSNTEAFF.

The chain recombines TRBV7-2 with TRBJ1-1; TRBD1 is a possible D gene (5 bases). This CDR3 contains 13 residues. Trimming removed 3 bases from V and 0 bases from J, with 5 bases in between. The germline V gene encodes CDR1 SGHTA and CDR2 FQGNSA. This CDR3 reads CASSLTVNTEAFF. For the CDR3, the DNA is TGTGCCAGCAGCTTGACAGTGAACACTGAAGCTTTCTTT.

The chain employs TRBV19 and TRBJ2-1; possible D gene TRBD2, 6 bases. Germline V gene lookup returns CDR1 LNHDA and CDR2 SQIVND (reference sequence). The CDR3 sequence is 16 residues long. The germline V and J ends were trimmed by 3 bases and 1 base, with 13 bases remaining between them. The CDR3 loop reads CASSMSSGRSYNEQFF. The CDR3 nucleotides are TGTGCCAGTAGTATGAGCAGCGGGCGGTCCTACAATGAGCAGTTCTTC.

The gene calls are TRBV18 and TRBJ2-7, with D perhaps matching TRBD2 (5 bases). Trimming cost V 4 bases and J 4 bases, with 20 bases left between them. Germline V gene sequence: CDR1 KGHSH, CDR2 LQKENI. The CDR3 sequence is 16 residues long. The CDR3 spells CASSLTPAGSIYEQYF. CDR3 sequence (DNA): TGTGCCAGCTCACTGACCCCGGCGGGCTCCATATACGAGCAGTACTTC. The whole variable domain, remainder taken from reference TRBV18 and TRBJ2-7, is NAGVMQNPRHLVRRRGQEARLRCSPMKGHSHVYWYRQLPEEGLKFMVYLQKENIIDESGMPKERFSAEFPKEGPSILRIQQVVRGDSAAYFCASSLTPAGSIYEQYFGPGTRLTVT.

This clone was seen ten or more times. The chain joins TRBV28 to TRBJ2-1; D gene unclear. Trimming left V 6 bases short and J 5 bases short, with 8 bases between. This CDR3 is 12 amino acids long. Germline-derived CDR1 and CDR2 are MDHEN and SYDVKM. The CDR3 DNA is TGTGCCAGCAGGCCCAGAAACAATGAGCAGTTCTTC. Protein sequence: CASRPRNNEQFF.

CDR3 coding DNA: TGTGCCAGCAGCATTGGCGGAGCCCAGGAGACCCAGTACTTC. This gives the protein CASSIGGAQETQYF. The genes are TRBV7-9 and TRBJ2-5; D is unclear. The germline gives CDR1 SEHNR, CDR2 FQNEAQ (reference sequence). V was clipped by 5 bases and J by 5 bases, with 15 bases between them. The CDR3 extends over 14 amino acids. Using reference TRBV7-9 and TRBJ2-5 for the parts outside the CDR3, the full variable domain is DTGVSQNPRHKITKRGQNVTFRCDPISEHNRLYWYRQTLGQGPEFLTYFQNEAQLEKSRLLSDRFSAERPKGSFSTLEIQRTEQGDSAMYLCASSIGGAQETQYFGPGTRLLVL.

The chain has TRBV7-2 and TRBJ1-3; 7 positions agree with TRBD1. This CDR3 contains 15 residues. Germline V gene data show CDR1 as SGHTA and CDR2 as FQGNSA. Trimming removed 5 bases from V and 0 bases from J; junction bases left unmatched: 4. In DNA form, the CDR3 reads TGTGCCAGCAGCCTACAGGGGCTCTCTGGAAACACCATATATTTT. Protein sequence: CASSLQGLSGNTIYF.

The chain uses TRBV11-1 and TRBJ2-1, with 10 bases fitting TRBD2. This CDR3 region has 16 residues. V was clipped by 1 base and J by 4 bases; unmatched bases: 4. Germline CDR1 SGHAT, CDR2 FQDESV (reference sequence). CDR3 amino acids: CASSLDLGLAYNEQFF. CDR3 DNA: TGTGCCAGCAGCTTAGACTTGGGACTAGCGTACAATGAGCAGTTCTTC.

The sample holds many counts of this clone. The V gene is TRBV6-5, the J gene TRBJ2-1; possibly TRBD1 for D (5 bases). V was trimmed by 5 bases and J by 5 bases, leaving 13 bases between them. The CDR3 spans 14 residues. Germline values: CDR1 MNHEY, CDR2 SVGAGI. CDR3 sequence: CASSQRTNDNEQFF. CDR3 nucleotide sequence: TGTGCCAGCAGTCAACGGACAAACGACAATGAGCAGTTCTTC.

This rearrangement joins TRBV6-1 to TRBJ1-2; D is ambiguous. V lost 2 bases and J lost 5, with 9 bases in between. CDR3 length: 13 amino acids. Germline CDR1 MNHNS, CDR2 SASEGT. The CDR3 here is CASSEKAGYGYTF. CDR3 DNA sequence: TGTGCCAGCAGTGAAAAGGCAGGATATGGCTACACCTTC.

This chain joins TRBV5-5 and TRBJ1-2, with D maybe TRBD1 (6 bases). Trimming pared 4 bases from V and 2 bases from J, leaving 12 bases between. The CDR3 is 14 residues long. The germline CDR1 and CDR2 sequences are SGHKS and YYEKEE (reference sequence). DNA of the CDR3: TGTGCCAGCAGCGTTCGGACAGACAACTATGGCTACACCTTC. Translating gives CASSVRTDNYGYTF. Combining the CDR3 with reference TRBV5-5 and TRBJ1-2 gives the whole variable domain DAGVTQSPTHLIKTRGQQVTLRCSPISGHKSVSWYQQVLGQGPQFIFQYYEKEERGRGNFPDRFSARQFPNYSSELNVNALLLGDSALYLCASSVRTDNYGYTFGSGTRLTVV.

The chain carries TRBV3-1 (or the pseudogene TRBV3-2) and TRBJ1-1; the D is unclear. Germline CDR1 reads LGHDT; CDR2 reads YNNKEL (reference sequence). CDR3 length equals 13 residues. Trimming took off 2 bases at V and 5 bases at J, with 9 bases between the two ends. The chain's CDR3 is CASSQRPGTEAFF. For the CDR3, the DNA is TGTGCCAGCAGCCAACGGCCGGGAACTGAAGCTTTCTTT.

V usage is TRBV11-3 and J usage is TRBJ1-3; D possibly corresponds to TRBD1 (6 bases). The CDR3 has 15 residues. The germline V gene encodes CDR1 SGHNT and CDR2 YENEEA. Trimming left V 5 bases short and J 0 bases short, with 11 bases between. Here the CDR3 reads CASSPRTDSGNTIYF. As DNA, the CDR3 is TGTGCCAGCAGCCCGCGGACAGACTCTGGAAACACCATATATTTT.

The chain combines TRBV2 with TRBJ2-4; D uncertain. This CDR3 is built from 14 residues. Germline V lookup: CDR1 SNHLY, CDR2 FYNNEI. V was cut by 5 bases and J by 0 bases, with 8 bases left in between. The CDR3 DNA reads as TGTGCCAGCAGTATCCCCTTAGCCAAAAACATTCAGTACTTC. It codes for CASSIPLAKNIQYF.

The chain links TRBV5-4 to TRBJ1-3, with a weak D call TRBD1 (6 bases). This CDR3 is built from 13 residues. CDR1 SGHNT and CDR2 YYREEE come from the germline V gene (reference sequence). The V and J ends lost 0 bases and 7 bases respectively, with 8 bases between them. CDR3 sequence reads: CASSLVGGNTIYF. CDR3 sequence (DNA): TGTGCCAGCAGCTTGGTTGGGGGCAACACCATATATTTT.

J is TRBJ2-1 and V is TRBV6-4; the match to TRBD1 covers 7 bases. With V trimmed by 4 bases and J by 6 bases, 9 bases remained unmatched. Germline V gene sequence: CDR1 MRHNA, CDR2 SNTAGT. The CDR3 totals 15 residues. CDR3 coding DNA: TGTGCCAGCAGTGCACTAGAGGGGGCTCGCAATGAGCAGTTCTTC. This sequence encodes CASSALEGARNEQFF.

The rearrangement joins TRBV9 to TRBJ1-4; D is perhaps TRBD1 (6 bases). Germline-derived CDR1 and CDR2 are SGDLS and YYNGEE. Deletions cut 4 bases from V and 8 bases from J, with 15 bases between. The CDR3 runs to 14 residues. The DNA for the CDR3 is TGTGCCAGCAGCCCCGGGACAAGAGGAGAAAAACTGTTTTTT. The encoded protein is CASSPGTRGEKLFF.

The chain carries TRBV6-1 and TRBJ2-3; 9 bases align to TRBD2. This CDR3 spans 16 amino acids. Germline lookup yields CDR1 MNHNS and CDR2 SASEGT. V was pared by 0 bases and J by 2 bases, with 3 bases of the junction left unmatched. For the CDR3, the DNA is TGTGCCAGCAGTGAAGCGCTAGCGGGGCCCACAGATACGCAGTATTTT. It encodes CASSEALAGPTDTQYF.

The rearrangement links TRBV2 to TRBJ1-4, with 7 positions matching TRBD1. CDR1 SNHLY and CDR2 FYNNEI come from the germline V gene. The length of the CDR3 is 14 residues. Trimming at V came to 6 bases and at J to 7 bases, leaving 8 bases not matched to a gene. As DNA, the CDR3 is TGTGCCAGCAGCGATACAGGGGAGAGTGAAAAACTGTTTTTT. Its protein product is CASSDTGESEKLFF.

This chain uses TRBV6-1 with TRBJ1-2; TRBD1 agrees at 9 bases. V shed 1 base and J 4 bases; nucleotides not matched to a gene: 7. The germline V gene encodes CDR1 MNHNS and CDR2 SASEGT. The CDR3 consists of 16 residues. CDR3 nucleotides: TGTGCCAGCAGTGAAGGCATGGGACAGGGCTTCTATGGCTACACCTTC. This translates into CASSEGMGQGFYGYTF.

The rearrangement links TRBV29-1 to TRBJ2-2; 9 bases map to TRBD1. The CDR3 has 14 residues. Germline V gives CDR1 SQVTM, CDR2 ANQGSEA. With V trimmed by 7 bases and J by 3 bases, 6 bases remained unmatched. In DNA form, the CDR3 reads TGCAGCGCAAGACAGGGGGGGGACACCGGGGAGCTGTTTTTT. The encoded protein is CSARQGGDTGELFF.

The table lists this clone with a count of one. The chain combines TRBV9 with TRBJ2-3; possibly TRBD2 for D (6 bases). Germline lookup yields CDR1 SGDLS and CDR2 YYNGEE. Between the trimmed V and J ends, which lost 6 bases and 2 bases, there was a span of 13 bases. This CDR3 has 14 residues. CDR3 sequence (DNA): TGTGCCAGCACCCCCCCGGGAGTCACAGATACGCAGTATTTT. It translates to CASTPPGVTDTQYF.

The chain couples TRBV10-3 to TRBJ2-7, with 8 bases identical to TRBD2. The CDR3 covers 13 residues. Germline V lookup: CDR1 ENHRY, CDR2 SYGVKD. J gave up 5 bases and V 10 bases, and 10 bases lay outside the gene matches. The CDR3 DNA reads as TGTGCCACCACCGGGAGGGAGACTGACGAGCAGTACTTC. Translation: CATTGRETDEQYF.

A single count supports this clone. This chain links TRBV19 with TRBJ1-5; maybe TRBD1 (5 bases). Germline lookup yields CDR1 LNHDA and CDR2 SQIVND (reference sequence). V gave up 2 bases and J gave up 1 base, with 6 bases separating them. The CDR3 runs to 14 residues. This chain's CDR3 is CASSISGSNQPQHF. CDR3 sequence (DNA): TGTGCCAGTAGTATATCAGGGAGCAATCAGCCCCAGCATTTT.